This entry lists 14 T cell receptor beta chains sequenced from one sample in a study of T cell changes during pregnancy in multiple sclerosis. Sequencing was performed with immunoSEQ multiplex PCR; in TCRdb, only in-frame clones are kept and a portion is missing. The sample lists 80,000 to 100,000 clones; 90% were seen once. Sequenced here: peripheral blood, sampled in the second trimester of pregnancy. The receptors shown here come from a female donor in good health, enrolled as a control in a pregnancy study.

This chain joins TRBV6-6 and TRBJ1-2, with TRBD1 identical over 9 bases. The V and J ends lost 10 bases and 6 bases, in that order; junction bases with no gene match: 9. This CDR3 contains 13 residues. Germline CDR1 and CDR2: MNHNY and SVGAGI (reference sequence). CDR3 protein: CATTHRGLNGYTF. The CDR3 region has the DNA TGTGCCACTACCCACAGGGGGCTTAATGGCTACACCTTC.

Points on this clone: The same CDR3 is also encoded by other DNA sequences in this sample. The rearrangement links TRBV6-4 to TRBJ2-3; TRBD2 matches 9 bases. CDR3 length: 16 amino acids. Trimming took 0 bases from V and 0 from J; bases not matched to a gene: 1. The germline V gene has CDR1 MRHNA and CDR2 SNTAGT. Written as DNA, the CDR3 is TGTGCCAGCAGTGACTCAGCGGGGGGAAGCACAGATACGCAGTATTTT. This gives the protein CASSDSAGGSTDTQYF.

This chain joins TRBV11-2 and TRBJ1-3; the D gene is possibly TRBD1 (6 bases). V was clipped by 1 base and J by 1 base, with 11 bases between them. CDR1 is SGHAT and CDR2 is FQNNGV in the germline V gene. This CDR3 has 16 amino acids. For the CDR3, the DNA is TGTGCCAGCAGCTTAGGAGGGGGGGCATCTGGAAACACCATATATTTT. Residues: CASSLGGGASGNTIYF.

The V gene is TRBV6-5, the J gene TRBJ1-4; 9 bases are a match to TRBD1. Per the germline V gene, CDR1 is MNHEY and CDR2 is SVGAGI. V was pared by 4 bases and J by 6 bases, with 6 bases of the junction left unmatched. This CDR3 spans 15 amino acids. The CDR3 DNA reads as TGTGCCAGCAGTTCCCGGGACAGGGTGGATGAAAAACTGTTTTTT. Its translation is CASSSRDRVDEKLFF.

The chain couples TRBV15 to TRBJ2-1; 10 nucleotides line up with TRBD2. Germline CDR1 LNHNV, CDR2 YYDKDF (reference sequence). Unmatched junction bases numbered 10, after V lost 0 bases and J lost 2 bases. CDR3 length equals 19 residues. The CDR3 DNA sequence: TGTGCCACCAGCAGAGATCTCTGGCTAGCGGGAGAGACCTACAATGAGCAGTTCTTC. It codes for CATSRDLWLAGETYNEQFF. The full variable domain, rest sourced from reference TRBV15 and TRBJ2-1, is DAMVIQNPRYQVTQFGKPVTLSCSQTLNHNVMYWYQQKSSQAPKLLFHYYDKDFNNEADTPDNFQSRRPNTSFCFLDIRSPGLGDTAMYLCATSRDLWLAGETYNEQFFGPGTRLTVL.

This clone has a single count. V is TRBV18 and J is TRBJ1-1; no clear D gene. The CDR3 consists of 12 residues. The germline CDR1 and CDR2 sequences are KGHSH and LQKENI. The germline V and J ends were trimmed by 8 bases and 3 bases, with 10 bases remaining between them. The CDR3 sequence: CASPERDTEAFF. The CDR3 region has the DNA TGTGCCAGCCCCGAACGCGACACTGAAGCTTTCTTT.

V and J are TRBV27 and TRBJ2-1; 9 bases are shared with TRBD1. The V gene's germline CDR1 is MNHEY and CDR2 SMNVEV (reference sequence). The CDR3 contains 18 residues. With V trimmed by 4 bases and J by 8 bases, 18 bases remained unmatched. The CDR3 region is CASSSTPGTGWTGDEQFF. CDR3 in DNA: TGTGCCAGCAGTTCCACCCCCGGGACAGGGTGGACCGGCGATGAGCAGTTCTTC.

V usage is TRBV7-2 and J usage is TRBJ2-1; 9 bases match TRBD1. Unmatched junction bases numbered 17, after V lost 4 bases and J lost 4 bases. The CDR3 loop spans 19 amino acids. Germline V CDR1 and CDR2: SGHTA, FQGNSA. CDR3 residues: CASSSRPARTGAIYNEQFF. The CDR3 DNA sequence: TGTGCCAGCAGCTCAAGGCCCGCCAGGACAGGGGCCATATACAATGAGCAGTTCTTC. Using reference TRBV7-2 and TRBJ2-1 for the parts outside the CDR3, the full variable domain is GAGVSQSPSNKVTEKGKDVELRCDPISGHTALYWYRQSLGQGLEFLIYFQGNSAPDKSGLPSDRFSAERTGGSVSTLTIQRTQQEDSAVYLCASSSRPARTGAIYNEQFFGPGTRLTVL.

The chain has TRBV5-1 and TRBJ2-4; 12 bases line up with TRBD2. CDR3 size: 16 residues. V lost 2 bases, J lost 5 bases, and 5 bases stayed unmatched. The germline CDR1 and CDR2 sequences are SGHRS and YFSETQ. This CDR3 is CASSFGLAGGQNIQYF. The DNA for the CDR3 is TGCGCCAGCAGCTTCGGGCTAGCGGGAGGGCAAAACATTCAGTACTTC. The full variable domain, its missing parts supplied by reference TRBV5-1 and TRBJ2-4, is KAGVTQTPRYLIKTRGQQVTLSCSPISGHRSVSWYQQTPGQGLQFLFEYFSETQRNKGNFPGRFSGRQFSNSRSEMNVSTLELGDSALYLCASSFGLAGGQNIQYFGAGTRLSVL.

The J gene is TRBJ2-3, the V gene TRBV6-5, with 8 positions matching TRBD2. This CDR3 region has 15 residues. Looked up from germline, CDR1 is MNHEY and CDR2 is SVGAGI. Trimming took 6 bases from V and 0 from J; bases not matched to a gene: 5. In DNA, the CDR3 is TGTGCCAGCAGCCACGGGGGGGTTAGCACAGATACGCAGTATTTT. Translated, it gives CASSHGGVSTDTQYF.

The gene calls are TRBV5-6 and TRBJ2-7; D unclear. The V end lost 1 base, the J end lost 2 bases, and 10 bases lay between the germline ends. The CDR3 length is 14 residues. Germline V gene sequence: CDR1 SGHDT, CDR2 YYEEEE. The CDR3 sequence is CASSLWRSPYEQYF. DNA for the CDR3: TGTGCCAGCAGCTTGTGGCGGAGCCCCTACGAGCAGTACTTC.

J is TRBJ1-3 and V is TRBV19; no definite D call. The length of the CDR3 is 15 residues. The germline V and J ends were trimmed by 8 bases and 0 bases, with 14 bases remaining between them. Looked up from germline, CDR1 is LNHDA and CDR2 is SQIVND (reference sequence). CDR3 sequence (DNA): TGTGCCAGTCCTCCCCCCACAGCCTCTGGAAACACCATATATTTT. Translating gives CASPPPTASGNTIYF.

V and J are TRBV7-6 and TRBJ2-7; D is perhaps TRBD2 (5 bases). CDR1 SGHVS and CDR2 FNYEAQ come from the germline V gene. There are 13 residues in the CDR3. Trimming cost V 4 bases and J 5 bases, with 12 bases left between them. The CDR3 DNA reads as TGTGCCAGCAGCTCGGACCTCGGGAACGAGCAGTACTTC. This gives the protein CASSSDLGNEQYF.

The V gene is TRBV19, the J gene TRBJ1-2; 7 nucleotides agree with TRBD1. CDR1 and CDR2 from the germline V gene are LNHDA and SQIVND (reference sequence). The length of the CDR3 is 16 residues. The ends lost 1 base at V and 0 bases at J; junction bases unmatched: 5. Here the CDR3 DNA reads TGTGCCAGTAGTATAGTCCTCGGACAGGCTAACTATGGCTACACCTTC. This sequence encodes CASSIVLGQANYGYTF.